This T cell receptor (beta chain) is from a study of tumor-infiltrating lymphocytes in localized non-small cell lung cancer. Study-level background: The cohort mixed smokers and never-smokers, several histologies, and some post-neoadjuvant-chemotherapy samples.

TCRdb keeps only in-frame clones here, not all; method: immunoSEQ multiplex PCR. The sample has 7,000 to 9,000 clones, more than 60% seen once. V lost 4 bases and J lost 7, with 17 bases in between. This CDR3 contains 14 residues. Germline CDR1 is SGHAT and CDR2 is FQNNGV. Comment on this clone: Its antigen is as yet unknown. Given a much more abundant clone one base away, this may be a read error.

Overall study results and limits: Compared with uninvolved lung, tumors showed higher T cell infiltration by TCRbeta sequencing. Immunotypes IM1 and IM2 had similar TCR-derived T-cell fractions. Technical variation could not be separated from intratumor heterogeneity here.

The clonotype comes from a human donor with non-small cell lung cancer. The specimen sequenced was lung tumor tissue. The chain links TRBV11-2 to TRBJ2-7, with a tentative D call TRBD1 (6 bases). The CDR3 DNA reads TGTGCCAGCAGCTCAACCTTCGACAGGAGGGAGCAGTACTTC. It encodes CASSSTFDRREQYF.